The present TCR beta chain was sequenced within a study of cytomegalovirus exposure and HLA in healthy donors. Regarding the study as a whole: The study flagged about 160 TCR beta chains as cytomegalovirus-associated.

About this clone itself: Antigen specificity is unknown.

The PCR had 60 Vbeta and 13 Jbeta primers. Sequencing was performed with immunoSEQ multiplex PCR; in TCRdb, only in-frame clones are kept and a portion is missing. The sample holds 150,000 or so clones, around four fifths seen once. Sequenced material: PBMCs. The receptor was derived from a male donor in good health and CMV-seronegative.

CDR3 in amino acids: CASSPQGRGYGYTF. For the CDR3, the DNA is TGTGCCAGCAGTCCACAGGGAAGGGGCTATGGCTACACCTTC. The chain recombines TRBV28 with TRBJ1-2; D is possibly TRBD1 (6 bases). V was clipped by 5 bases and J by 4 bases, with 14 bases between them. CDR1 and CDR2 (germline): MDHEN, SYDVKM. CDR3 length: 14 residues.